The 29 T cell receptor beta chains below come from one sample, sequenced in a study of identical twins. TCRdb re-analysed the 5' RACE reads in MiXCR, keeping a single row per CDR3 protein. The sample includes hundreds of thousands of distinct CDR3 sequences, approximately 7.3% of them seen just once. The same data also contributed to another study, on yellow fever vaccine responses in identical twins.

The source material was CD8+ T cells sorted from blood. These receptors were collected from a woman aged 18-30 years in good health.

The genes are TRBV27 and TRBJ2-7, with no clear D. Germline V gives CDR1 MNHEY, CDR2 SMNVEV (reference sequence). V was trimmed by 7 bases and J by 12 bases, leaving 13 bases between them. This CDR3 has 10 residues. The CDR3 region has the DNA TGTGCCAGCAACCACAGAGCCCGGTACGTC. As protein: CASNHRARYV.

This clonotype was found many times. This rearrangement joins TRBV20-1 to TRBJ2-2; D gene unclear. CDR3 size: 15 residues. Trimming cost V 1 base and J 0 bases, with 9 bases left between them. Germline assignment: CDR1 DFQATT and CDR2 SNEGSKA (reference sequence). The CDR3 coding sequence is TGCAGTGCTAGAGGGATGCTGGCGAACACCGGGGAGCTGTTTTTT. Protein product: CSARGMLANTGELFF.

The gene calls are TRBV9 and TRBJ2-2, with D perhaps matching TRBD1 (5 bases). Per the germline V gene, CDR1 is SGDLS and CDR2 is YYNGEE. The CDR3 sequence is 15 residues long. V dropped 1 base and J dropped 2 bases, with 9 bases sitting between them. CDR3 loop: CASSVRTGNTGELFF. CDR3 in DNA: TGTGCCAGCAGCGTACGCACAGGCAACACCGGGGAGCTGTTTTTT. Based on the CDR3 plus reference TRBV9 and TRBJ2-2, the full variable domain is DSGVTQTPKHLITATGQRVTLRCSPRSGDLSVYWYQQSLDQGLQFLIQYYNGEERAKGNILERFSAQQFPDLHSELNLSSLELGDSALYFCASSVRTGNTGELFFGEGSRLTVL.

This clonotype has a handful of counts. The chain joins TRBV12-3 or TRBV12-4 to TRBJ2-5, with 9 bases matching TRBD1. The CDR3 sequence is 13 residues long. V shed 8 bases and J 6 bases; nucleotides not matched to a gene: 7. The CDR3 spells CASGLGQGQTQYF. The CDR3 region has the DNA TGTGCCAGCGGATTGGGACAGGGTCAGACCCAGTACTTC.

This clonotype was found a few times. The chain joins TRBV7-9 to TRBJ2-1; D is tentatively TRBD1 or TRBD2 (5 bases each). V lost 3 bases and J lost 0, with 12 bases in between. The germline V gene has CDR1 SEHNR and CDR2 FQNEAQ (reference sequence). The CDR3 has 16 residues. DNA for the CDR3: TGTGCCAGCAGCTTGGGATATGGGGGCTCCTACAATGAGCAGTTCTTC. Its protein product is CASSLGYGGSYNEQFF.

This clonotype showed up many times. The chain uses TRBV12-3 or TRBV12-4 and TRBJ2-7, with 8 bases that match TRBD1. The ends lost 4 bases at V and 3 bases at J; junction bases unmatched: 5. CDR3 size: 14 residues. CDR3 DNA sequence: TGTGCCAGCAGTTGGGGGACAGGAGGCTACGAGCAGTACTTC. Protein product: CASSWGTGGYEQYF.

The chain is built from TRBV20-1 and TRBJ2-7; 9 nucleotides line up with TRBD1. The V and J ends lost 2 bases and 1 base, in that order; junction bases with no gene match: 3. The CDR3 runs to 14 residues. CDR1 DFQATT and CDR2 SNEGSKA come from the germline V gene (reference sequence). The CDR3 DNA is TGCAGTGCTAGAAACAGGGGGCTATCCTACGAGCAGTACGTC. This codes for CSARNRGLSYEQYV.

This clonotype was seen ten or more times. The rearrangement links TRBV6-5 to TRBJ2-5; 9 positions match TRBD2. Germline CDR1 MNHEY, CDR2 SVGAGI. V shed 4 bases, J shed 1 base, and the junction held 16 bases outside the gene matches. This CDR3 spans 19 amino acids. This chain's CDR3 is CASSSRVKLAGESQETQYF. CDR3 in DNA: TGTGCCAGCAGTTCGAGAGTGAAATTAGCGGGAGAGTCCCAAGAGACCCAGTACTTC.

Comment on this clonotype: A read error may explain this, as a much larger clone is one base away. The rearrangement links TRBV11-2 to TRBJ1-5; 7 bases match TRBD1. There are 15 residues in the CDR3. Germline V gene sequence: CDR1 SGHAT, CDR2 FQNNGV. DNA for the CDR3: TGTGCCACCAGCGCGACAGGGAATGGCAATCAGCCCCAGCATTTT. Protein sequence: CATSATGNGNQPQHF.

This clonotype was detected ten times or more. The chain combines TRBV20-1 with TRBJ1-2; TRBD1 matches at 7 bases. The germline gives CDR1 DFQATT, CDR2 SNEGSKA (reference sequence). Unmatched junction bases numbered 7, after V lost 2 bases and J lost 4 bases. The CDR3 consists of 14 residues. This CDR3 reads CSARTDRVVYGYTF. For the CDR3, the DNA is TGCAGTGCTAGAACCGACAGGGTTGTCTATGGCTACACCTTC.

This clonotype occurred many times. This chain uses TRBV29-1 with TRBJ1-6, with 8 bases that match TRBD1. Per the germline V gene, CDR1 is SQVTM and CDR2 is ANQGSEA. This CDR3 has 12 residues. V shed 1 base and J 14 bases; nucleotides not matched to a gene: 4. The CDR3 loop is CSVEGDRGTLHF. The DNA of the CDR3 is TGCAGCGTTGAAGGAGACAGGGGCACCCTCCACTTT. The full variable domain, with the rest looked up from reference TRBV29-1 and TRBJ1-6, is SAVISQKPSRDICQRGTSLTIQCQVDSQVTMMFWYRQQPGQSLTLIATANQGSEATYESGFVIDKFPISRPNLTFSTLTVSNMSPEDSSIYLCSVEGDRGTLHFGNGTRLTVT.

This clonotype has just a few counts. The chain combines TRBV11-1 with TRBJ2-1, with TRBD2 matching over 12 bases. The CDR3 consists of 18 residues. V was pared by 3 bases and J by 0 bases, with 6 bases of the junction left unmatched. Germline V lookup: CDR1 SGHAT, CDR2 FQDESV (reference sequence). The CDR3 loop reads CASSFPTSGGPSYNEQFF. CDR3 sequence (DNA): TGTGCCAGCAGCTTCCCCACTAGCGGGGGGCCCTCCTACAATGAGCAGTTCTTC.

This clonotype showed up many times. The CDR3 reads CSARVPEYYGYTF. Written as DNA, the CDR3 is TGCAGTGCTAGAGTTCCGGAATACTATGGCTACACCTTC. The genes are TRBV20-1 and TRBJ1-2; unclear D gene. V dropped 1 base and J dropped 3 bases, with 9 bases sitting between them. CDR1 and CDR2 from the germline V gene are DFQATT and SNEGSKA (reference sequence). CDR3 length equals 13 residues.

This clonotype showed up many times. In DNA, the CDR3 is TGTGCCAGCAGTGAAGGGCAGGGGAACAATGAGCAGTTCTTC. Its translation: CASSEGQGNNEQFF. The rearrangement uses TRBV2 and TRBJ2-1, with a possible D match to TRBD1 (6 bases). From germline, CDR1 is SNHLY and CDR2 FYNNEI. The CDR3 has 14 amino acids. V was cut by 1 base and J by 5 bases, with 9 bases left in between.

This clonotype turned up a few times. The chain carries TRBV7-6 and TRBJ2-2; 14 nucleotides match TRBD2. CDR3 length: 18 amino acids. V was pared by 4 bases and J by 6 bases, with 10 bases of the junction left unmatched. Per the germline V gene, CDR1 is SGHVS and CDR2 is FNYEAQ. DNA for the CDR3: TGTGCCAGCAGCTCTTATCGGACTAGCGGGAGGTCGGCCGGGGAGCTGTTTTTT. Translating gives CASSSYRTSGRSAGELFF.

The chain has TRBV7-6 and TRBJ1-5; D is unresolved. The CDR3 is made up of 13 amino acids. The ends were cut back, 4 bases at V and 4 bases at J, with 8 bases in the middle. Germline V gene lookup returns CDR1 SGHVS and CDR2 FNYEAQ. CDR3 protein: CASSSGLNQPQHF. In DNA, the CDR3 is TGTGCCAGCAGCTCGGGATTGAATCAGCCCCAGCATTTT.

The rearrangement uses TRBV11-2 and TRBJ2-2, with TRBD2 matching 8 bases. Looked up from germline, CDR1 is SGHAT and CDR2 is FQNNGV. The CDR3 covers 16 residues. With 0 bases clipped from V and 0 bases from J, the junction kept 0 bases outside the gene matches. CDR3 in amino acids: CASSLDSGANTGELFF. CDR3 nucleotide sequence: TGTGCCAGCAGCTTAGATAGCGGGGCGAACACCGGGGAGCTGTTTTTT.

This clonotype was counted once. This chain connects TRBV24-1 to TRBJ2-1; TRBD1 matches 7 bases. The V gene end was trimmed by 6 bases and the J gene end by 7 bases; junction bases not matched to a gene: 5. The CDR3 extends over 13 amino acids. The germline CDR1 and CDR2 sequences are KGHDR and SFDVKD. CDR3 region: CATSTDRANEQFF. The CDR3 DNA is TGTGCCACCAGTACCGACAGGGCGAATGAGCAGTTCTTC.

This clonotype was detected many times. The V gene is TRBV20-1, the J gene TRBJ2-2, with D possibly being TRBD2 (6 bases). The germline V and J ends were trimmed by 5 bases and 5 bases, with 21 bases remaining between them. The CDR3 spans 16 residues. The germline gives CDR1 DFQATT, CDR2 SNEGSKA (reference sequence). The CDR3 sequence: CSAEQLGDRGTGELFF. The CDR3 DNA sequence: TGCAGTGCTGAACAACTAGGAGATCGGGGGACCGGGGAGCTGTTTTTT.

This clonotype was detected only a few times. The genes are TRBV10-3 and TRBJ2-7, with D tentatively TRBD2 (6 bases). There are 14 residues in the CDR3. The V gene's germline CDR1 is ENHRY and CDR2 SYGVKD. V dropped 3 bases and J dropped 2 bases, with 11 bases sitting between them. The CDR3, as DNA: TGTGCCATCAGTGACAGCGGGCTGACCTACGAGCAGTACGTC. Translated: CAISDSGLTYEQYV.

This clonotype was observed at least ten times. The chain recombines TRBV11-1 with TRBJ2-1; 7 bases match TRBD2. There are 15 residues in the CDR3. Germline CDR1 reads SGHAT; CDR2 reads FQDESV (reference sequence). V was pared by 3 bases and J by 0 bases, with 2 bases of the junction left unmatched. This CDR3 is CASSLTSSSYNEQFF. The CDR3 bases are TGTGCCAGCAGCTTGACTAGCAGCTCCTACAATGAGCAGTTCTTC.

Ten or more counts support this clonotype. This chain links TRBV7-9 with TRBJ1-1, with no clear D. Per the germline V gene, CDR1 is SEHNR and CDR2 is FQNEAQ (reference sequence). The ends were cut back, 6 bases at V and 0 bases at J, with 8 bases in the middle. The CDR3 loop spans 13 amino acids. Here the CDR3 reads CASRNGVNTEAFF. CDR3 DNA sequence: TGTGCCAGCAGAAACGGAGTGAACACTGAAGCTTTCTTT.

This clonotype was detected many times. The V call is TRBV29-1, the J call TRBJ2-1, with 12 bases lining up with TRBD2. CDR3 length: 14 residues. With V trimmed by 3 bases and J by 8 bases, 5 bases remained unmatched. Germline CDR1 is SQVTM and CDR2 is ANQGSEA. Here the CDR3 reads CSVETSGSVDEQFF. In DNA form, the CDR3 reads TGCAGCGTTGAGACTAGCGGGAGTGTGGATGAGCAGTTCTTC.

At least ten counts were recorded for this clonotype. The CDR3 loop reads CASSSGLAGGTGANVLTF. Written as DNA, the CDR3 is TGCGCCAGCAGCTCGGGACTAGCGGGAGGGACTGGGGCCAACGTCCTGACTTTC. The V and J genes are TRBV5-1 and TRBJ2-6, with 16 nucleotides matching TRBD2. The CDR3 is 18 residues long. Trimming cost V 3 bases and J 2 bases; bases outside gene matches: 2. From germline, CDR1 is SGHRS and CDR2 YFSETQ. The full variable domain, rest sourced from reference TRBV5-1 and TRBJ2-6, is KAGVTQTPRYLIKTRGQQVTLSCSPISGHRSVSWYQQTPGQGLQFLFEYFSETQRNKGNFPGRFSGRQFSNSRSEMNVSTLELGDSALYLCASSSGLAGGTGANVLTFGAGSRLTVL.

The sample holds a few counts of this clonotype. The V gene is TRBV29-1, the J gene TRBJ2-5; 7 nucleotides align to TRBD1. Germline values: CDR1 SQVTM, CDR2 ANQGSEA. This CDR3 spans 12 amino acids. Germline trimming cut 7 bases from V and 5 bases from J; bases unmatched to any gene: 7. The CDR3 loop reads CSATGARETQYF. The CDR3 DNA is TGCAGCGCAACAGGGGCCCGTGAGACCCAGTACTTC. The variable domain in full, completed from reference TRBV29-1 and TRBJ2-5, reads SAVISQKPSRDICQRGTSLTIQCQVDSQVTMMFWYRQQPGQSLTLIATANQGSEATYESGFVIDKFPISRPNLTFSTLTVSNMSPEDSSIYLCSATGARETQYFGPGTRLLVL.

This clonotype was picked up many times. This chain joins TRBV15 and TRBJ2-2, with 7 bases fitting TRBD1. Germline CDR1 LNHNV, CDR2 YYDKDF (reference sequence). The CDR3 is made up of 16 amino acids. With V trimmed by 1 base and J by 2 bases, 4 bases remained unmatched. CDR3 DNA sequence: TGTGCCACCAGCAGAGTAGGGACAGTCAACACCGGGGAGCTGTTTTTT. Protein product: CATSRVGTVNTGELFF. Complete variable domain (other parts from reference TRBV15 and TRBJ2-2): DAMVIQNPRYQVTQFGKPVTLSCSQTLNHNVMYWYQQKSSQAPKLLFHYYDKDFNNEADTPDNFQSRRPNTSFCFLDIRSPGLGDTAMYLCATSRVGTVNTGELFFGEGSRLTVL.

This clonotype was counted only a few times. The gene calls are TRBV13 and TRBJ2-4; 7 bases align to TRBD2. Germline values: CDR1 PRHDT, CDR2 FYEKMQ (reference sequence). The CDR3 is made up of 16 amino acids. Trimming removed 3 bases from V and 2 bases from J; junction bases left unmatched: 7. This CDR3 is CASSLGGMLPKNIQYF. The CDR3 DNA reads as TGTGCCAGCAGCTTGGGGGGGATGCTCCCCAAAAACATTCAGTACTTC. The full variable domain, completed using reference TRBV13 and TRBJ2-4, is AAGVIQSPRHLIKEKRETATLKCYPIPRHDTVYWYQQGPGQDPQFLISFYEKMQSDKGSIPDRFSAQQFSDYHSELNMSSLELGDSALYFCASSLGGMLPKNIQYFGAGTRLSVL.

CDR3 sequence (DNA): TGTGCCAGCAGTCCTCAGGGAGAGGGGAATCAGCCCCAGCATTTT. It is translated as CASSPQGEGNQPQHF. The chain carries TRBV28 and TRBJ1-5; maybe TRBD1 (5 bases). Germline assignment: CDR1 MDHEN and CDR2 SYDVKM. The CDR3 covers 15 residues. Trimming removed 5 bases at V and 4 bases at J, with 15 bases between.

This CDR3 reads CASSLGPGKETQYF. The CDR3, as DNA: TGTGCCAGCAGTTTAGGACCCGGGAAAGAGACCCAGTACTTC. This chain uses TRBV27 with TRBJ2-5; weak D call: TRBD2 (5 bases). Germline V gene data show CDR1 as MNHEY and CDR2 as SMNVEV (reference sequence). The CDR3 runs 14 residues. Trimming took off 2 bases at V and 3 bases at J, with 10 bases between the two ends.